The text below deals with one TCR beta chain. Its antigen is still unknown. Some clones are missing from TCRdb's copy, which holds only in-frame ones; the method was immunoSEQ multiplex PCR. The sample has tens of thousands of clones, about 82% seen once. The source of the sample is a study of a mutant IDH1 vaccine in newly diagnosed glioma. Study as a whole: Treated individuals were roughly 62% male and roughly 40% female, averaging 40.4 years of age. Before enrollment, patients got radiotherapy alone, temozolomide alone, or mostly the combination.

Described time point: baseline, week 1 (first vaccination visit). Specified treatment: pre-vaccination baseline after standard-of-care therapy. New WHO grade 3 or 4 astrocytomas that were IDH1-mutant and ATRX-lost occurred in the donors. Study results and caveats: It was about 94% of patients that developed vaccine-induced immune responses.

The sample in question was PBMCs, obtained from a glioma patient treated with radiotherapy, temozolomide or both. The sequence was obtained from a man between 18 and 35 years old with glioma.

The chain's CDR3 is CAWSPGVGTRNTEAFF. CDR3 in DNA: TGTGCCTGGAGTCCGGGGGTTGGGACCAGGAACACTGAAGCTTTCTTT. The gene calls are TRBV30 and TRBJ1-1, with D tentatively TRBD1 (5 bases). Deletions cut 2 bases from V and 1 base from J, with 17 bases between. CDR3 length: 16 amino acids. CDR1 GTSNPN and CDR2 SVGIG come from the germline V gene (reference sequence).